This T cell receptor (beta chain) was sequenced for a study of cytomegalovirus exposure and HLA in healthy donors. On this clone itself: Its antigen remains unidentified.

Trimming removed 4 bases from V and 2 bases from J, with 6 bases in between. Germline-derived CDR1 and CDR2 are SGHRS and YFSETQ. CDR3 length: 12 residues. The study, taken as a whole, reports: The majority of TCR sequences were rare, yet some public TCRs appeared in many donors. There were 150 to 200 TCR beta chains listed as cytomegalovirus-associated.

Clones were read by immunoSEQ multiplex PCR, and TCRdb kept only the in-frame ones, dropping some. The sample includes 100,000 to 150,000 clones, around 94% seen only once; the top ten take 1% to 1.5%. The TCR originated in a woman under 30 in good health and CMV-seronegative. Sequences were obtained from PBMCs. V is TRBV5-1 and J is TRBJ2-5; D is uncertain. As DNA, the CDR3 is TGCGCCAGCAGCCAGATACAAGAGACCCAGTACTTC. Translating gives CASSQIQETQYF. Supplemented by reference TRBV5-1 and TRBJ2-5, the full variable domain reads KAGVTQTPRYLIKTRGQQVTLSCSPISGHRSVSWYQQTPGQGLQFLFEYFSETQRNKGNFPGRFSGRQFSNSRSEMNVSTLELGDSALYLCASSQIQETQYFGPGTRLLVL.